This T cell receptor (beta chain) derives from a study of breast tumors, draining lymph nodes, adjacent tissues. TCRdb fed the multiplex PCR reads into MiXCR, producing one record per CDR3 protein. Counted here are 60,000 to 70,000 distinct CDR3 sequences, approximately 62% occurring once; the ten biggest clones make up approximately 18%. Study results and limitations: The lymph node origin of tumor T cells was framed as consistent with a hypothesis, not demonstrated. Data fit most tumor T cells coming from lymph node, expanding in tumor.

Remarks on this clonotype: The antigen is not known.

In germline, CDR1 is SGHRS, CDR2 YFSETQ. Trimming removed 0 bases from V and 5 bases from J, with 3 bases in between. The CDR3 has 12 amino acids. The source material was breast tumor tissue. The TCR comes from a female donor with breast cancer. Some clones in this sample may be carry-over from other donors' samples. The gene calls are TRBV5-1 and TRBJ2-1; D is unresolved. CDR3 bases: TGCGCCAGCAGCTTGGGAGACAATGAGCAGTTCTTC. It codes for CASSLGDNEQFF.